The source of this T cell receptor (beta chain) is a study of cytomegalovirus exposure and HLA in healthy donors. This clone has more than one count but fewer than ten. The antigen is not known. The PCR employed 60 Vbeta primers together with 13 Jbeta primers. This table comes from immunoSEQ multiplex PCR, and its TCRdb copy is limited to in-frame clones, with some not included. In the table there are some 140,000 clones, around 68% of which are singletons. Findings of the study overall: Among the sequence variants, a highly shared cluster was likely an artifact of sequencing. V- and J-gene trimming in TCR beta was tied to a missense DCLRE1C variant by an analysis performed later.

Material for sequencing was PBMCs. This clonotype was sampled from a man between 25 and 39 years old in good health and CMV-seronegative.

The CDR3 here is CASSAGGSAFYGYTF. DNA for the CDR3: TGCGCCAGCAGTGCTGGGGGCAGCGCCTTCTATGGCTACACCTTC. V and J are TRBV10-2 and TRBJ1-2; weak D call: TRBD1 (6 bases). The CDR3 loop spans 15 amino acids. V was shortened by 4 bases and J by 4 bases, with 16 bases between the two germline ends. The germline V gene has CDR1 WSHSY and CDR2 SAAADI.